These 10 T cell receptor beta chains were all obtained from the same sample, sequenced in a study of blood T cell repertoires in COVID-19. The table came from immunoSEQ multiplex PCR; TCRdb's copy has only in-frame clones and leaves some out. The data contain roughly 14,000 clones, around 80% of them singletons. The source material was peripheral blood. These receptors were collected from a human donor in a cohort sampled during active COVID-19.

The CDR3 here is CASVSYNEQFF. As DNA, the CDR3 is TGTGCTAGCGTTTCCTACAATGAGCAGTTCTTC. This chain joins TRBV19 and TRBJ2-1; D is possibly TRBD2 (5 bases). There are 11 residues in the CDR3. Germline V gives CDR1 LNHDA, CDR2 SQIVND (reference sequence). The full variable domain, rest sourced from reference TRBV19 and TRBJ2-1, is DGGITQSPKYLFRKEGQNVTLSCEQNLNHDAMYWYRQDPGQGLRLIYYSQIVNDFQKGDIAEGYSVSREKKESFPLTVTSAQKNPTAFYLCASVSYNEQFFGPGTRLTVL.

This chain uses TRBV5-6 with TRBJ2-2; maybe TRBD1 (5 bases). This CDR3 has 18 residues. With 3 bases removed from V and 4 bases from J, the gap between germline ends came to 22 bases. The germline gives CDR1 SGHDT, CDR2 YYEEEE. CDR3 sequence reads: CASSSQRYSNRGTGELFF. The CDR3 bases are TGTGCCAGCAGCTCCCAACGATACAGCAATAGGGGCACCGGGGAGCTGTTTTTT.

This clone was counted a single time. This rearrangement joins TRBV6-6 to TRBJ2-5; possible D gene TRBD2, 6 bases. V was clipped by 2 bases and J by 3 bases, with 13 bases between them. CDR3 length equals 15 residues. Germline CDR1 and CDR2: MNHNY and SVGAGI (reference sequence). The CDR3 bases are TGTGCCAGCAGTTACATTTTGGCTAGCGAAGAGACCCAGTACTTC. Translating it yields CASSYILASEETQYF.

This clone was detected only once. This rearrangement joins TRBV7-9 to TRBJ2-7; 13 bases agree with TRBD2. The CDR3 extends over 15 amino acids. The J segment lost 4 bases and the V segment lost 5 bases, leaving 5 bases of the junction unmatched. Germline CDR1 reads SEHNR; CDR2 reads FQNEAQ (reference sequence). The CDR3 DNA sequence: TGTGCCAGCAGCGGACGACTAGCGGGAGGTTACGAGCAGTACTTC. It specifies CASSGRLAGGYEQYF.

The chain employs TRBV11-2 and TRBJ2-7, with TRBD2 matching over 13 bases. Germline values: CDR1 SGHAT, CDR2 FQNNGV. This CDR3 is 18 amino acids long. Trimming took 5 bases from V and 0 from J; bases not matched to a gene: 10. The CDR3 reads CASSRRLAGGRSSYEQYF. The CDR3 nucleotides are TGTGCCAGCAGCCGCCGACTAGCGGGAGGCCGAAGCTCCTACGAGCAGTACTTC.

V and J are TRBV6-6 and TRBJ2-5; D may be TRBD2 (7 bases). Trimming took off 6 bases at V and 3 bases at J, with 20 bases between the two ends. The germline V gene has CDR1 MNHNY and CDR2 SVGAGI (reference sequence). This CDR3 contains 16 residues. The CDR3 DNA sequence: TGTGCCAGCAGATCCCCGACAGGTGGGGGGGAAGAGACCCAGTACTTC. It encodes CASRSPTGGGEETQYF.

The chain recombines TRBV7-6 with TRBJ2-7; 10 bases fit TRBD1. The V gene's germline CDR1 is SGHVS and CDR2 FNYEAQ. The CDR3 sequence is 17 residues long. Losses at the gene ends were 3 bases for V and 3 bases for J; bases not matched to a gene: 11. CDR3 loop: CASSLVLTGTGDYEQYF. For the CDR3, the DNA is TGTGCCAGCAGCTTGGTCCTAACCGGGACAGGGGACTACGAGCAGTACTTC.

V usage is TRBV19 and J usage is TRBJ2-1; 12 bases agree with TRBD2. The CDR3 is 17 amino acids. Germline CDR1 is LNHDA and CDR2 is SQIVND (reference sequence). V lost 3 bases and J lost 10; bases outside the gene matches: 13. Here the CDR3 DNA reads TGTGCCAGTAGTATCCTCGCTAGCGGGAGGGGAAAGGGAGAGCAGTTCTTC. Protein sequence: CASSILASGRGKGEQFF.

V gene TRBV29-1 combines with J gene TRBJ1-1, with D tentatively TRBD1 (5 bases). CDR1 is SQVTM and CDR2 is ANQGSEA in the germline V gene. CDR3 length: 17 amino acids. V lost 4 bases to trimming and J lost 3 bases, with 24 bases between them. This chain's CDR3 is CSVGGFGSDKADTEAFF. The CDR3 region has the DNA TGCAGCGTTGGGGGCTTTGGCTCCGACAAGGCAGACACTGAAGCTTTCTTT.

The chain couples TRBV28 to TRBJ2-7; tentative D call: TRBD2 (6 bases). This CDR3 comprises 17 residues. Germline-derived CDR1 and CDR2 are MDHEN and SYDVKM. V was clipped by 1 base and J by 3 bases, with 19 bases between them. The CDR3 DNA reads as TGTGCCAGCAGTTTATCGAGCTGGGCGCGGGGCGACTACGAGCAGTACTTC. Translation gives CASSLSSWARGDYEQYF.